This T cell receptor (beta chain) was sequenced during a study of CD8+ T cells in alopecia areata. Study-wide background: Patients in the treated group were given tofacitinib by mouth, 5 to 10 mg twice a day.

This clone was recorded only once. Its antigen is not known. Trimming took 0 bases from V and 6 from J, leaving 6 bases between them. The CDR3 covers 13 residues. Germline CDR1 SGHNT, CDR2 YYREEE (reference sequence). Cell sorting was applied to PBMCs, and CD4+ and CD8+ T cells were collected. cDNA reverse transcribed from extracted RNA served as the sequencing template. Method: immunoSEQ multiplex PCR; TCRdb's copy keeps in-frame clones and lacks some. This table holds 150,000 or so clones, over 70% found once. Study outcomes and limitations: When scalp samples are sequenced, resident alphabeta T cells of normal skin are also captured. Lesional scalp exceeded normal scalp in clonality, especially in alopecia totalis/universalis.

Source: CD8+ T cells sorted from blood, taken at week 0. The sequence was collected from a human donor with alopecia areata. V is TRBV5-4 and J is TRBJ2-2; perhaps D is TRBD1 or TRBD2 (5 bases each). The CDR3, as DNA: TGTGCCAGCAGCTTGGGAGGGGCCGGGGAGCTGTTTTTT. This gives the protein CASSLGGAGELFF.